Below, 5 T cell receptor beta chains from the same sample are listed, as sequenced in a study of T cell responses to AZD1222 COVID-19 vaccine. TCRdb's copy holds only in-frame clones and misses some; the assay was immunoSEQ multiplex PCR. The sample lists some 140,000 clones; 80% to 90% were seen once. The sample here was peripheral blood, taken on day 0 of AZD1222 vaccination. These receptors were taken from an adult in good health.

The chain employs TRBV28 and TRBJ1-1, with D unresolved. V was trimmed by 6 bases and J by 3 bases, leaving 17 bases between them. The germline CDR1 and CDR2 sequences are MDHEN and SYDVKM. There are 15 residues in the CDR3. In nucleotides, the CDR3 is TGTGCCAGCAGAACGGGATGGTTCGGCCACACTGAAGCTTTCTTT. Residues: CASRTGWFGHTEAFF.

This clone was seen once. The J gene is TRBJ1-4, the V gene TRBV27, with D unresolved. Trimming removed 1 base at V and 10 bases at J, with 16 bases between. Germline lookup yields CDR1 MNHEY and CDR2 SMNVEV (reference sequence). The CDR3 extends over 15 amino acids. The CDR3 DNA is TGTGCCAGCAGTTTATATTTCCAGGAACGGGCAAAACTGTTTTTT. The encoded protein is CASSLYFQERAKLFF.

The chain employs TRBV7-2 and TRBJ1-1, with D unresolved. The CDR3 is 14 residues long. The germline gives CDR1 SGHTA, CDR2 FQGNSA. V dropped 4 bases and J dropped 1 base, with 10 bases sitting between them. Here the CDR3 DNA reads TGTGCCAGCAGCTCCTCTCGGCGGAACACTGAAGCTTTCTTT. Protein sequence: CASSSSRRNTEAFF.

This chain joins TRBV6-2 or TRBV6-3 and TRBJ2-3; 7 bases map to TRBD2. The CDR3 loop spans 16 amino acids. Looked up from germline, CDR1 is MNHEY and CDR2 is SVGEGT. V shed 1 base and J 0 bases; nucleotides not matched to a gene: 4. CDR3 residues: CASSYFGGGSTDTQYF. As DNA, the CDR3 is TGTGCCAGCAGTTACTTTGGGGGGGGGAGCACAGATACGCAGTATTTT.

This clone was counted between two and nine times. V is TRBV5-6 and J is TRBJ2-3; 13 bases align to TRBD2. Trimming took 0 bases from V and 8 from J; bases not matched to a gene: 0. Germline-derived CDR1 and CDR2 are SGHDT and YYEEEE. This CDR3 is 14 amino acids long. The CDR3 spells CASSLGLAGGTQYF. As DNA, the CDR3 is TGTGCCAGCAGCTTGGGACTAGCGGGAGGTACGCAGTATTTT.